This T cell receptor beta chain derives from a study of shared clonotypes between healthy human individuals. The germline V gene encodes CDR1 SGDLS and CDR2 YYNGEE. The CDR3 loop spans 16 amino acids. Trimming removed 4 bases from V and 0 bases from J; junction bases left unmatched: 7. CD8 cells classed as naive were CD45RO-negative and positively selected for CCR7, excluding terminally differentiated effector memory CD45RA+ cells. Profiled with immunoSEQ multiplex PCR; TCRdb holds only in-frame clones, not every one. Among about 2.1 million clones listed, about 92% were seen once. The chain joins TRBV9 to TRBJ1-5; 7 bases are a match to TRBD1. The sequenced material came from naive CD8+ T cells from PBMCs. The receptor comes from a man younger than 35 in good health. Some clones in this sample may be carry-over from other donors' samples. The CDR3 DNA reads TGTGCCAGCAGCTTTAGCGACAGGGATAGCAATCAGCCCCAGCATTTT. Translated, it gives CASSFSDRDSNQPQHF.